The clone carrying this T cell receptor beta chain was found a few times. No antigen is known for it. The sample comes from a study of response to subunit inactivated influenza vaccine. Study-level findings and limits: There was a suggestion from the authors that each seasonal influenza vaccination recruits few new T cells.

Each CDR3 protein gets one entry after TCRdb re-called the RT-PCR reads with MiXCR. The table has roughly 550,000 distinct CDR3 sequences, around 21% seen once. In germline, CDR1 is MNHEY, CDR2 SVGEGT. The CDR3 totals 14 residues. V was shortened by 4 bases and J by 7 bases, with 15 bases between the two germline ends. These same records also appear under a second study, on T cells expressing NK-cell markers. This second study notes: Scientists made TCR beta cDNA using 5'RACE template switching with UMIs.

The source was CD4+ T cells sorted from PBMCs, collected 12 days after vaccination. The chain recombines TRBV6-2 or TRBV6-3 with TRBJ2-3, with a tentative D call TRBD2 (5 bases). The TCR sequence derives from a man over 45 who received an inactivated influenza vaccine. This CDR3 is CASSSPPDFYTQYF. CDR3 nucleotide sequence: TGTGCCAGCAGTTCGCCACCGGACTTTTATACGCAGTATTTT.